This T cell receptor beta chain was profiled in a study of cytomegalovirus exposure and HLA in healthy donors. Study details: The roughly 110 validation repertoires were reported in a later analysis to have been generated on the same platform as the 500 to 700 first-cohort repertoires.

Germline trimming cut 1 base from V and 2 bases from J; bases unmatched to any gene: 7. The CDR3 is 17 residues long. Per germline, CDR1 MNHEY and CDR2 SMNVEV (reference sequence). As concerns this clone: Its matching antigen is unknown.

Method: immunoSEQ multiplex PCR; TCRdb's copy keeps in-frame clones and lacks some. The table records under 200,000 clones, roughly 90% of them present only once. Study conclusions and caveats: According to a subsequent analysis, TCR clusters from the first cohort were inclined to appear together in the 110 or so validation repertoires. Most observed TCR sequences were rare, whereas some public TCRs were detected in many donors. In vitro work confirmed that three CMV-associated chains recognize CMV antigens.

The V call is TRBV27, the J call TRBJ2-3; 9 bases match TRBD1. The clonotype originates from a woman under 40 in good health and CMV-seronegative. Sequenced: PBMCs. This chain's CDR3 is CASSLFTGGRSTDTQYF. CDR3 DNA sequence: TGTGCCAGCAGTTTATTTACAGGGGGCCGGTCCACAGATACGCAGTATTTT.